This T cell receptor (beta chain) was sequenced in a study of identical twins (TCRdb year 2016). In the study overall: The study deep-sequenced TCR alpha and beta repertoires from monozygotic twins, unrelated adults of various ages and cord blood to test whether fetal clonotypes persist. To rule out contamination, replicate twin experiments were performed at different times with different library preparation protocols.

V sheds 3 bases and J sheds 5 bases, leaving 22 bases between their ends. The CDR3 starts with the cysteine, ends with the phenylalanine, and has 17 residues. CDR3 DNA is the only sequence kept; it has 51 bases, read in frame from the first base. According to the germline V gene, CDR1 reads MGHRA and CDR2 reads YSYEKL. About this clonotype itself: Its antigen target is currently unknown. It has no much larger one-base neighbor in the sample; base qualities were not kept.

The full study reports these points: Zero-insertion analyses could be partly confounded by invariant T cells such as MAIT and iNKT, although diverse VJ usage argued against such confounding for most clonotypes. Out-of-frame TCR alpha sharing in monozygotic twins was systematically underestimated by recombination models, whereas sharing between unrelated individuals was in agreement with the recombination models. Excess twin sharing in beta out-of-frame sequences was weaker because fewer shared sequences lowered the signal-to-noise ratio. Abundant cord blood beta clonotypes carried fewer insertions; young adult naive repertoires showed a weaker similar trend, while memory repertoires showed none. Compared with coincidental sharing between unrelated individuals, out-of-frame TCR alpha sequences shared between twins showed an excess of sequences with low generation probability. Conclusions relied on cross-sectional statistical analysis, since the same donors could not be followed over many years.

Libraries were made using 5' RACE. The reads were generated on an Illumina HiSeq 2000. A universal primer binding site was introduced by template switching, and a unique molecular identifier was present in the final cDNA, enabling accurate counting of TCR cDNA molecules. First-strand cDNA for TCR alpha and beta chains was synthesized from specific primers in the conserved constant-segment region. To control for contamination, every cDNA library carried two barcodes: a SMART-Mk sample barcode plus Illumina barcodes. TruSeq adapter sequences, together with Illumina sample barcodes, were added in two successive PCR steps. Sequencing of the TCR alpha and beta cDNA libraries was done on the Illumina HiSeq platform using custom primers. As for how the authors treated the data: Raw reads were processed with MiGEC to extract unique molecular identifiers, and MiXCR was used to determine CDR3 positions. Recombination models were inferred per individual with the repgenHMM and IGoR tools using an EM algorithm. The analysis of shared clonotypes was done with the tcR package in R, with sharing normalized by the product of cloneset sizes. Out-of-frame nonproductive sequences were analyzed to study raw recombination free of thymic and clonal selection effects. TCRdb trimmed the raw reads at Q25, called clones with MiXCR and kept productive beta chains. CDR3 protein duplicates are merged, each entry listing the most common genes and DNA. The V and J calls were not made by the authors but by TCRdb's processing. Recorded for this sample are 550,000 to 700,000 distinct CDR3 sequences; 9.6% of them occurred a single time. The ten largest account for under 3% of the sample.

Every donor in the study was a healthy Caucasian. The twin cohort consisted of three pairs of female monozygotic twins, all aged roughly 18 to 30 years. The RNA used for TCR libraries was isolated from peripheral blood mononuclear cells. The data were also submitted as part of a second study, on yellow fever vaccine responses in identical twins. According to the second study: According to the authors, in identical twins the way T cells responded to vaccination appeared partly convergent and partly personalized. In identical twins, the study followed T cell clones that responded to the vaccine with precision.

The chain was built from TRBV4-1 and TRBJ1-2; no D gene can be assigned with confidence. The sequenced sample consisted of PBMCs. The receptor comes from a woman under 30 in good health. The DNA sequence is TGCGCCAGCAGCCAGCCCCTCGGCCCAGTCCAGGCGTATGGCTACACCTTC. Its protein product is CASSQPLGPVQAYGYTF.